This TCR beta chain was sequenced during a study of blood T cell repertoires in COVID-19. Background on the study: Sites across the United States, Italy and Spain contributed samples from acute and convalescent COVID-19.

Study members were between 18 and 89 years old and lived in 25 or so US regions. Allocation to cohorts depended on clinical history reported by the participants. Resolution of symptoms, clearance, or two negative PCRs was present in recovered Cohort 3 donors. The table came from immunoSEQ multiplex PCR; TCRdb's copy has only in-frame clones and leaves some out. Of a few hundred thousand clones in the sample, approximately 87% were seen once. This CDR3 has 15 amino acids. J was trimmed by 2 bases and V by 9 bases; bases with no gene match: 6. Germline CDR1 is LNHDA and CDR2 is SQIVND (reference sequence).

V gene TRBV19 combines with J gene TRBJ1-4; 10 nucleotides match TRBD1. The receptor was derived from a woman in her forties or fifties who had recovered from COVID-19. The sequencing sample was made of PBMCs or T cells enriched from blood (not recorded which). CDR3 nucleotides: TGTGCCAGCCTCGGGACAGGGGATACTAATGAAAAACTGTTTTTT. Encoded protein: CASLGTGDTNEKLFF.